These 18 T cell receptor beta chains share one sample of origin, sequenced in a study of T-cell reconstitution after alpha-beta-depleted transplantation in children. A library of TCRbeta sequences, prepared with unique molecular identifiers, was generated. TCRdb called the PCR reads again in MiXCR, with one record for every CDR3 protein. The data contain 350,000 to 450,000 distinct CDR3 sequences, about a fifth of them singletons. The sequenced sample was PBMCs from the stem cell graft donor, obtained from the stem cell graft. The receptors were sampled from a human donor who donated a stem cell graft to a child with acute myeloid leukemia.

This clonotype was detected ten times or more. V and J are TRBV20-1 and TRBJ2-7; 11 bases match TRBD2. CDR3 length equals 16 residues. Germline V lookup: CDR1 DFQATT, CDR2 SNEGSKA (reference sequence). Trimming at V came to 0 bases and at J to 7 bases, leaving 11 bases not matched to a gene. The CDR3 DNA is TGCAGTGCTAGAGATCCCTTTACTAGCGGGAGCGGTGAGCAGTACTTC. The encoded protein is CSARDPFTSGSGEQYF.

The chain has TRBV5-1 and TRBJ1-2; D unresolved. Germline CDR1 and CDR2: SGHRS and YFSETQ. V lost 0 bases, J lost 0 bases, and 6 bases lay in between. The CDR3 contains 14 residues. DNA of the CDR3: TGCGCCAGCAGCTTGGCGGACCCTAACTATGGCTACACCTTC. Its translation is CASSLADPNYGYTF.

The table lists this clonotype with a few counts. The chain employs TRBV29-1 and TRBJ1-1; TRBD1 aligns across 10 bases. Germline lookup yields CDR1 SQVTM and CDR2 ANQGSEA. CDR3 length equals 14 residues. Germline trimming cut 7 bases from V and 11 bases from J; bases unmatched to any gene: 16. CDR3 sequence (DNA): TGCAGCGCCAGAGGGGGGGACAGGGGACTGGGGGCTTTCTTT. Protein product: CSARGGDRGLGAFF.

There are a few counts of this clonotype. The V call is TRBV29-1, the J call TRBJ1-1; D unresolved. The germline gives CDR1 SQVTM, CDR2 ANQGSEA. The CDR3 spans 14 residues. Deletions cut 1 base from V and 0 bases from J, with 9 bases between. The CDR3: CSVEGRQMNTEAFF. DNA for the CDR3: TGCAGCGTTGAAGGTAGGCAGATGAACACTGAAGCTTTCTTT. Filled out from reference TRBV29-1 and TRBJ1-1, the complete variable domain reads SAVISQKPSRDICQRGTSLTIQCQVDSQVTMMFWYRQQPGQSLTLIATANQGSEATYESGFVIDKFPISRPNLTFSTLTVSNMSPEDSSIYLCSVEGRQMNTEAFFGQGTRLTVV.

The J gene is TRBJ2-1, the V gene TRBV5-1; 8 nucleotides agree with TRBD2. Germline assignment: CDR1 SGHRS and CDR2 YFSETQ. After removal of 2 bases from V and 1 base from J, the junction contained 8 bases not matched to a gene. The CDR3 is made up of 17 amino acids. The CDR3 DNA is TGCGCCAGCAGCTTACAGGGTAGCGGGGCGTCCTACAATGAGCAGTTCTTC. Protein: CASSLQGSGASYNEQFF.

This clonotype was counted a few times. The chain has TRBV20-1 and TRBJ1-5; D remains unclear. Germline lookup yields CDR1 DFQATT and CDR2 SNEGSKA (reference sequence). CDR3 length: 15 amino acids. V lost 4 bases, J lost 3 bases, and 16 bases lay in between. The CDR3 DNA reads TGCAGTGCTACTTTGCAGCGAGGATTCAATCAGCCCCAGCATTTT. It yields the protein CSATLQRGFNQPQHF.

In this sample, this clonotype turned up a few times. The gene calls are TRBV29-1 and TRBJ1-5; 12 bases line up with TRBD1. V lost 7 bases, J lost 8 bases, and 3 bases stayed unmatched. The CDR3 length is 12 residues. Germline-derived CDR1 and CDR2 are SQVTM and ANQGSEA. The CDR3 bases are TGCAGCGGCGGGACAGGGGGCGAGCCCCAGCATTTT. Protein sequence: CSGGTGGEPQHF.

This clonotype appeared many times. The V and J genes are TRBV12-3 or TRBV12-4 and TRBJ1-2; 7 nucleotides agree with TRBD1. The CDR3 is 12 amino acids. The V segment lost 7 bases and the J segment 8 bases; nucleotides outside the gene matches: 7. The CDR3 DNA reads TGTGCCAGCACCTATGACAGGGCCGGCTACACCTTC. It yields the protein CASTYDRAGYTF.

At least ten counts were recorded for this clonotype. The chain is built from TRBV29-1 and TRBJ1-4, with 7 bases matching TRBD1. The V gene's germline CDR1 is SQVTM and CDR2 ANQGSEA. With 6 bases clipped from V and 4 bases from J, the junction kept 5 bases outside the gene matches. The CDR3 runs to 13 residues. CDR3 sequence (DNA): TGCAGCGTCAGGGGGACCGTTAATGAAAAACTGTTTTTT. Amino acids: CSVRGTVNEKLFF.

The table lists this clonotype with a few counts. This chain connects TRBV5-1 to TRBJ2-7; a possible D gene is TRBD1 (5 bases). This CDR3 spans 11 amino acids. The germline V and J ends were trimmed by 3 bases and 7 bases, with 8 bases remaining between them. Germline CDR1 is SGHRS and CDR2 is YFSETQ. The CDR3 region has the DNA TGCGCCAGCAGCTACGACAGAGAGCAGTACTTC. Translated: CASSYDREQYF.

The chain joins TRBV5-1 to TRBJ2-1; D not resolved. The CDR3 has 14 residues. CDR1 SGHRS and CDR2 YFSETQ come from the germline V gene. V lost 1 base, J lost 7 bases, and 12 bases lay in between. The CDR3 loop reads CASSLQTVTNEQFF. DNA of the CDR3: TGCGCCAGCAGCTTGCAGACTGTCACGAATGAGCAGTTCTTC.

The chain employs TRBV12-3 or TRBV12-4 and TRBJ2-1, with 7 nucleotides matching TRBD1. This CDR3 contains 13 residues. Trimming took 7 bases from V and 3 from J; bases not matched to a gene: 3. The CDR3 protein is CASIAGGYNEQFF. The CDR3 bases are TGTGCCAGCATCGCAGGGGGCTACAATGAGCAGTTCTTC.

The V gene is TRBV25-1, the J gene TRBJ1-3, with D maybe TRBD1 (6 bases). The CDR3 loop spans 14 amino acids. The germline CDR1 and CDR2 sequences are MGHDK and SYGVNS. V was shortened by 5 bases and J by 3 bases, with 11 bases between the two germline ends. The CDR3 here is CASSLQGSGNTIYF. In DNA, the CDR3 is TGTGCCAGCAGTCTACAGGGAAGTGGAAACACCATATATTTT. The whole variable domain, filled in from reference TRBV25-1 and TRBJ1-3, reads EADIYQTPRYLVIGTGKKITLECSQTMGHDKMYWYQQDPGMELHLIHYSYGVNSTEKGDLSSESTVSRIRTEHFPLTLESARPSHTSQYLCASSLQGSGNTIYFGEGSWLTVV.

The chain has TRBV20-1 and TRBJ2-1; D possibly matches TRBD1 or TRBD2 (6 bases each). Germline CDR1 is DFQATT and CDR2 is SNEGSKA (reference sequence). The CDR3 sequence is 13 residues long. The CDR3, as DNA: TGCGGCGGTCGGGGGCAGCCCTACAATGAGCAGTTCTTC. This sequence encodes CGGRGQPYNEQFF.

This clonotype was detected only a few times. This chain links TRBV20-1 with TRBJ2-7; TRBD2 matches 7 bases. Per germline, CDR1 DFQATT and CDR2 SNEGSKA (reference sequence). The V and J ends lost 1 base and 0 bases, in that order; junction bases with no gene match: 9. This CDR3 spans 16 amino acids. CDR3 in amino acids: CSARGVGGSDSYEQYF. In DNA, the CDR3 is TGCAGTGCTAGAGGGGTCGGCGGGAGCGACTCCTACGAGCAGTACTTC.

In this sample, this clonotype turned up a few times. The V and J genes are TRBV7-3 and TRBJ2-3; D is undetermined. The V and J ends lost 1 base and 4 bases respectively, with 9 bases between them. The CDR3 runs 14 residues. Germline loops: CDR1 SGHTA, CDR2 FQGTGA. CDR3 sequence: CASSLNSLPDTQYF. CDR3 in DNA: TGTGCCAGCAGCTTAAACAGTCTTCCAGATACGCAGTATTTT.

This clonotype showed up just once. The rearrangement uses TRBV11-2 and TRBJ2-7; TRBD1 matches at 7 bases. The CDR3 is made up of 16 amino acids. V dropped 0 bases and J dropped 1; count of bases not matched to a gene: 6. Germline V CDR1 and CDR2: SGHAT, FQNNGV. DNA for the CDR3: TGTGCCAGCAGCTTAGACTCCGGGACAGCGTCCTACGAGCAGTACTTC. This gives the protein CASSLDSGTASYEQYF.

This clonotype was counted only a few times. The chain joins TRBV24-1 to TRBJ2-1; D unresolved. V lost 3 bases to trimming and J lost 7 bases, with 12 bases between them. The CDR3 has 14 residues. Germline CDR1 reads KGHDR; CDR2 reads SFDVKD. This chain's CDR3 is CATSDRIVVNEQFF. In DNA, the CDR3 is TGTGCCACCAGTGATCGAATAGTCGTTAATGAGCAGTTCTTC.